This T cell receptor beta chain was captured by sequencing in a study of blood T cell repertoires in COVID-19. Study-wide background: There were acute and convalescent COVID-19 samples, and they came from the United States, Italy and Spain.

In the original analysis: Amplifying reference gene primers gave estimates of nucleated cell counts. Profiled with immunoSEQ multiplex PCR; TCRdb holds only in-frame clones, not every one. The D gene and trimming were derived from the DNA, and the V and J assignments and clone size from that table. This sample has 200,000 to 300,000 clones, with approximately 87% found just once. The CDR3 is 15 residues long. The V gene lost 1 base and the J gene lost 0 bases, with 10 bases spanning the gap. The germline gives CDR1 SGHRS, CDR2 YFSETQ. Sequences were obtained from peripheral blood. The V gene is TRBV5-1, the J gene TRBJ1-1; tentatively, D is TRBD1 (6 bases). This TCR was recovered from a woman aged 45-59 years with acute or convalescent COVID-19. CDR3 amino acids: CASSLFGGVNTEAFF. CDR3 coding DNA: TGCGCCAGCAGCTTGTTTGGGGGCGTGAACACTGAAGCTTTCTTT.